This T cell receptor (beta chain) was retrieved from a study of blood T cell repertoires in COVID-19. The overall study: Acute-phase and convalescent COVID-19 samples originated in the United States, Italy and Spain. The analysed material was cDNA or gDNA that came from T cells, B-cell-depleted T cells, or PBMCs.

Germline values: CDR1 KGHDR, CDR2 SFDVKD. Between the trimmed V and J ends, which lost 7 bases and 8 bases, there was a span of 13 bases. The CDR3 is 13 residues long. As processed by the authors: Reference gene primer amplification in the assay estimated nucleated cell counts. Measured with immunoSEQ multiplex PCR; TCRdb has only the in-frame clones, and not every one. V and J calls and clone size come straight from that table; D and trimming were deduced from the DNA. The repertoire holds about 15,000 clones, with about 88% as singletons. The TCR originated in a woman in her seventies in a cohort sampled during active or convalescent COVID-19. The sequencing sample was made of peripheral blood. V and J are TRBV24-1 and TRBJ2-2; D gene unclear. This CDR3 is CATSRHKEGELFF. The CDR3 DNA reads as TGTGCCACCAGCAGACACAAGGAAGGGGAGCTGTTTTTT.